This T cell receptor (beta chain) comes out of a study of control samples from healthy donors and cancer patients. This table comes from immunoSEQ multiplex PCR, and its TCRdb copy is limited to in-frame clones, with some not included. The sample includes 150,000 to 180,000 clones, about 94% of them seen just once. Trimming removed 6 bases from V and 4 bases from J; junction bases left unmatched: 11. CDR1 and CDR2 from the germline V gene are SGHVS and FQNEAQ. This CDR3 has 15 amino acids. This receptor was obtained from a man aged 40-55 years in good health. Source material: blood. The chain couples TRBV7-8 to TRBJ2-7; 8 positions agree with TRBD2. The chain's CDR3 is CASSPPGTRGYEQYF. In DNA, the CDR3 is TGTGCCAGCAGTCCCCCCGGGACTAGGGGATACGAGCAGTACTTC. Full variable domain (rest looked up from reference TRBV7-8 and TRBJ2-7): GAGVSQSPRYKVAKRGQDVALRCDPISGHVSLFWYQQALGQGPEFLTYFQNEAQLDKSGLPSDRFFAERPEGSVSTLKIQRTQQEDSAVYLCASSPPGTRGYEQYFGPGTRLTVT.